The 13 T cell receptor beta chains given below trace back to one sample, sequenced in a study of cytomegalovirus exposure and HLA in healthy donors. A multiplex PCR was run with 60 Vbeta primers and 13 Jbeta primers. Sequencing used immunoSEQ multiplex PCR; TCRdb keeps in-frame clones, though not all of them. The sample comprises about 200,000 clones, roughly 80% of which are singletons, and roughly 1.5% rests with the top ten. Source material: PBMCs. These TCRs come from a woman under 30 in good health and CMV-seronegative.

V gene TRBV7-2 combines with J gene TRBJ2-3; the match to TRBD2 covers 7 bases. Germline CDR1 is SGHTA and CDR2 is FQGNSA. V gave up 2 bases and J gave up 3 bases; unmatched junction bases: 5. The CDR3 has 15 amino acids. CDR3 loop: CASSLLGGRTDTQYF. DNA for the CDR3: TGTGCCAGCAGCTTACTAGGCGGGAGAACAGATACGCAGTATTTT.

J is TRBJ1-2 and V is TRBV15; D not resolved. V lost 0 bases, J lost 5 bases, and 4 bases lay in between. CDR3 length: 12 amino acids. Germline V gives CDR1 LNHNV, CDR2 YYDKDF (reference sequence). The CDR3 here is CATSRDRYGYTF. As DNA, the CDR3 is TGTGCCACCAGCAGAGACCGGTATGGCTACACCTTC.

This clone turned up a few times. The V and J genes are TRBV28 and TRBJ1-1; TRBD1 might be the D (6 bases). CDR1 MDHEN and CDR2 SYDVKM come from the germline V gene. CDR3 length equals 15 residues. Between the trimmed V and J ends, which lost 3 bases and 1 base, there was a span of 12 bases. CDR3 residues: CASSLGGTQNTEAFF. The CDR3 DNA sequence: TGTGCCAGCAGTTTGGGGGGGACACAGAACACTGAAGCTTTCTTT.

This sequence joins TRBV18 and TRBJ2-2, with a weak D call TRBD2 (6 bases). The length of the CDR3 is 14 residues. From germline, CDR1 is KGHSH and CDR2 LQKENI. Trimming removed 3 bases from V and 6 bases from J, with 11 bases in between. CDR3 in amino acids: CASSPGSGAGELFF. CDR3 nucleotide sequence: TGTGCCAGCTCACCGGGTAGCGGCGCCGGGGAGCTGTTTTTT.

J is TRBJ1-2 and V is TRBV19; a weak D match, TRBD1 (6 bases). The V end was cut by 1 base, the J end by 4 bases, with 13 bases between. Germline CDR1 LNHDA, CDR2 SQIVND (reference sequence). The CDR3 consists of 15 residues. The CDR3 DNA sequence: TGTGCCAGTAGTATAGTAACAGGGATCGCCTATGGCTACACCTTC. This sequence encodes CASSIVTGIAYGYTF.

The chain links TRBV6-1 to TRBJ1-3; 12 bases agree with TRBD1. Trimming cost V 6 bases and J 1 base; bases outside gene matches: 1. Germline loops: CDR1 MNHNS, CDR2 SASEGT. This CDR3 comprises 15 residues. CDR3 in amino acids: CASRGQGASGNTIYF. In DNA form, the CDR3 reads TGTGCCAGCAGGGGACAGGGGGCGTCTGGAAACACCATATATTTT.

This chain uses TRBV14 with TRBJ1-4, with D hard to call. The CDR3 runs 16 residues. Germline V CDR1 and CDR2: SGHDN, FVKESK. Trimming left V 1 base short and J 0 bases short, with 9 bases between. CDR3 in amino acids: CASSQGLLTTNEKLFF. In nucleotides, the CDR3 is TGTGCCAGCAGCCAAGGGCTTCTTACAACTAATGAAAAACTGTTTTTT.

The V call is TRBV27, the J call TRBJ2-7, with D tentatively TRBD1 (6 bases). The CDR3 is 14 residues long. V was cut by 4 bases and J by 2 bases, with 12 bases left in between. The germline gives CDR1 MNHEY, CDR2 SMNVEV (reference sequence). DNA for the CDR3: TGTGCCAGCAGTTACAGGGTGGGTACCTACGAGCAGTACTTC. Amino acids: CASSYRVGTYEQYF.

The gene calls are TRBV2 and TRBJ2-1; D possibly corresponds to TRBD2 (5 bases). The CDR3 is made up of 16 amino acids. Germline-derived CDR1 and CDR2 are SNHLY and FYNNEI. The V end lost 1 base, the J end lost 2 bases, and 12 bases lay between the germline ends. Here the CDR3 reads CASSEESGLAYNEQFF. The CDR3, as DNA: TGTGCCAGCAGTGAAGAGAGCGGTTTGGCCTACAATGAGCAGTTCTTC.

This chain connects TRBV30 to TRBJ2-7, with 8 nucleotides matching TRBD2. Germline values: CDR1 GTSNPN, CDR2 SVGIG (reference sequence). The CDR3 sequence is 18 residues long. Trimming at V came to 2 bases and at J to 1 base, leaving 16 bases not matched to a gene. The CDR3 is CAWSRNGTSKTKSYEQYV. The CDR3 coding sequence is TGTGCCTGGAGTCGAAACGGGACTAGTAAAACGAAATCCTACGAGCAGTACGTC.

V gene TRBV10-3 combines with J gene TRBJ2-6, with 12 bases identical to TRBD1. CDR1 and CDR2 from the germline V gene are ENHRY and SYGVKD. Trimming cost V 5 bases and J 2 bases; bases outside gene matches: 4. The CDR3 totals 17 residues. The CDR3 protein is CAISSGTGGAGANVLTF. The CDR3 coding sequence is TGTGCCATCAGTTCCGGGACAGGGGGCGCTGGGGCCAACGTCCTGACTTTC.

The chain's CDR3 is CASWGTGRTGELFF. CDR3 DNA sequence: TGTGCCAGCTGGGGGACAGGGAGGACCGGGGAGCTGTTTTTT. V usage is TRBV5-8 and J usage is TRBJ2-2; 9 nucleotides align to TRBD1. After removal of 7 bases from V and 5 bases from J, the junction contained 6 bases not matched to a gene. The germline gives CDR1 SGHTS, CDR2 YDEGEE. This CDR3 spans 14 amino acids. Complete variable domain (other parts from reference TRBV5-8 and TRBJ2-2): EAGVTQSPTHLIKTRGQQATLRCSPISGHTSVYWYQQALGLGLQFLLWYDEGEERNRGNFPPRFSGRQFPNYSSELNVNALELEDSALYLCASWGTGRTGELFFGEGSRLTVL.

The rearrangement joins TRBV29-1 to TRBJ2-7; 16 positions agree with TRBD2. CDR1 is SQVTM and CDR2 is ANQGSEA in the germline V gene. This CDR3 region has 16 residues. Trimming took 4 bases from V and 6 from J; bases not matched to a gene: 9. CDR3 protein: CSVGGLAGGPLSEQYF. The CDR3 nucleotides are TGCAGCGTTGGGGGACTAGCGGGAGGGCCTTTGAGCGAGCAGTACTTC.